Shown below are 18 T cell receptor beta chains from a single sample sequenced in a study of cytomegalovirus exposure and HLA in healthy donors. In the PCR, 60 Vbeta and 13 Jbeta primers were used. Only in-frame clones appear in the TCRdb table, and some are missing; sequencing was by immunoSEQ multiplex PCR. The sample carries about 130,000 clones, 75% to 90% recorded once. Sequenced sample: PBMCs. The origin of the receptors is a man between 18 and 35 years old in good health and CMV-seropositive.

Only one count was recorded for this clone. The J gene is TRBJ1-5, the V gene TRBV19; D is undetermined. CDR1 and CDR2 from the germline V gene are LNHDA and SQIVND (reference sequence). The CDR3 covers 13 residues. Deletions cut 3 bases from V and 6 bases from J, with 9 bases between. The CDR3 bases are TGTGCCAGTAGTATCCGGGATGGTCAGCCCCAGCATTTT. This translates into CASSIRDGQPQHF.

J is TRBJ2-1 and V is TRBV5-4, with TRBD2 matching 13 bases. V lost 3 bases and J lost 4; bases outside the gene matches: 4. Germline CDR1 is SGHNT and CDR2 is YYREEE (reference sequence). The CDR3 contains 16 residues. The CDR3 DNA reads as TGTGCCAGCAGCTCCCCGGGACTAGCGGGGTACAATGAGCAGTTCTTC. This encodes CASSSPGLAGYNEQFF.

The CDR3 DNA reads TGCGCCAGCAGCTTGATGCCAGGACAATACAATGAGCAGTTCTTC. Encoded protein: CASSLMPGQYNEQFF. V and J are TRBV5-1 and TRBJ2-1, with a weak D call TRBD1 (5 bases). Germline V lookup: CDR1 SGHRS, CDR2 YFSETQ. Trimming pared 1 base from V and 4 bases from J, leaving 12 bases between. The CDR3 is 15 residues long.

The chain employs TRBV7-4 and TRBJ2-7; TRBD1 aligns across 11 bases. Germline V gene data show CDR1 as SGHVT and CDR2 as SQSDAQ. CDR3 size: 14 residues. Trimming removed 7 bases from V and 6 bases from J; junction bases left unmatched: 8. The CDR3 DNA follows: TGTGCCAGCACCAGGGACAGGGGGTTCGGCGAGCAGTACTTC. Protein sequence: CASTRDRGFGEQYF. Full variable domain (outside the CDR3, taken from reference TRBV7-4 and TRBJ2-7): GAGVSQSPRYKVAKRGRDVALRCDSISGHVTLYWYRQTLGQGSEVLTYSQSDAQRDKSGRPSGRFSAERPERSVSTLKIQRTEQGDSAVYLCASTRDRGFGEQYFGPGTRLTVT.

The CDR3 is CASSPNWSEQYF. The DNA of the CDR3 is TGTGCCAGCAGCCCCAATTGGAGCGAGCAGTACTTC. The rearrangement links TRBV7-9 to TRBJ2-7; no clear D. From germline, CDR1 is SEHNR and CDR2 FQNEAQ (reference sequence). Trimming cost V 5 bases and J 6 bases, with 11 bases left between them. CDR3 length: 12 residues.

This chain joins TRBV6-5 and TRBJ2-7; tentative D call: TRBD2 (7 bases). Looked up from germline, CDR1 is MNHEY and CDR2 is SVGAGI. This CDR3 is built from 15 residues. Trimming cost V 2 bases and J 5 bases, with 16 bases left between them. CDR3 DNA sequence: TGTGCCAGCAGTTACATTCGGGGGGCGAGGAACGAGCAGTACTTC. It encodes CASSYIRGARNEQYF.

The count of this clone is one. This chain uses TRBV9 with TRBJ2-1, with TRBD1 matching over 8 bases. Per germline, CDR1 SGDLS and CDR2 YYNGEE. Trimming at V came to 2 bases and at J to 7 bases, leaving 2 bases not matched to a gene. The CDR3 has 13 amino acids. For the CDR3, the DNA is TGTGCCAGCAGCGTGGACAGGGTGAATGAGCAGTTCTTC. This encodes CASSVDRVNEQFF.

J is TRBJ2-7 and V is TRBV19; D unresolved. The CDR3 has 14 amino acids. Germline V gene sequence: CDR1 LNHDA, CDR2 SQIVND (reference sequence). V was cut by 5 bases and J by 3 bases, with 14 bases left in between. CDR3 in amino acids: CASSFQAPGYEQYF. CDR3 bases: TGTGCCAGTAGTTTCCAGGCCCCCGGCTACGAGCAGTACTTC.

The rearrangement joins TRBV18 to TRBJ1-2; 7 nucleotides line up with TRBD1. Trimming at V came to 5 bases and at J to 4 bases, leaving 7 bases not matched to a gene. This CDR3 is 14 amino acids long. Germline V lookup: CDR1 KGHSH, CDR2 LQKENI. CDR3 nucleotides: TGTGCCAGCTCAACACAGGGGCCTGGCTATGGCTACACCTTC. This encodes CASSTQGPGYGYTF.

The chain couples TRBV2 to TRBJ1-4; 7 bases align to TRBD1. Germline CDR1 and CDR2: SNHLY and FYNNEI. The V and J ends lost 5 bases and 6 bases, in that order; junction bases with no gene match: 12. The CDR3 is made up of 16 amino acids. The CDR3 bases are TGTGCCAGCAGTCTCAGGGGGGTAGGGGTTTATGAAAAACTGTTTTTT. It yields the protein CASSLRGVGVYEKLFF.

The J gene is TRBJ2-7, the V gene TRBV4-1; D possibly corresponds to TRBD1 (6 bases). Germline CDR1 MGHRA, CDR2 YSYEKL. Trimming left V 1 base short and J 0 bases short, with 13 bases between. The CDR3 loop spans 16 amino acids. This CDR3 is CASSQVAGAVSYEQYF. The CDR3 DNA sequence: TGCGCCAGCAGCCAAGTTGCAGGGGCGGTCTCCTACGAGCAGTACTTC.

This sequence joins TRBV7-9 and TRBJ2-2, with TRBD2 matching 7 bases. Trimming at V came to 4 bases and at J to 0 bases, leaving 11 bases not matched to a gene. Germline values: CDR1 SEHNR, CDR2 FQNEAQ (reference sequence). CDR3 length: 18 residues. CDR3 in amino acids: CASSSREVAGANTGELFF. CDR3 bases: TGTGCCAGCAGCTCCCGGGAAGTAGCGGGTGCGAACACCGGGGAGCTGTTTTTT.

The V call is TRBV6-5, the J call TRBJ1-2; 7 bases are shared with TRBD1. The germline V gene has CDR1 MNHEY and CDR2 SVGAGI. The CDR3 has 13 residues. Trimming at V came to 6 bases and at J to 8 bases, leaving 9 bases not matched to a gene. The CDR3 here is CASSPQGSGGYTF. CDR3 nucleotides: TGTGCCAGCAGCCCACAGGGGAGCGGGGGCTACACCTTC.

The CDR3, as DNA: TGTGCCAGCAGCTTAGCTCCGGAGTTGTTAGCTTTCTTT. Translated: CASSLAPELLAFF. The rearrangement joins TRBV7-2 to TRBJ1-1; the D is unclear. CDR3 length: 13 amino acids. CDR1 and CDR2 from the germline V gene are SGHTA and FQGNSA. V was pared by 0 bases and J by 10 bases, with 12 bases between.

This clone was counted between two and nine times. V is TRBV10-3 and J is TRBJ1-1; D is perhaps TRBD1 (6 bases). The ends were cut back, 6 bases at V and 0 bases at J, with 17 bases in the middle. The CDR3 runs 16 residues. CDR1 and CDR2 (germline): ENHRY, SYGVKD. The CDR3 DNA is TGTGCCATCAGGACCCCAGAAGGGGGTATGAACACTGAAGCTTTCTTT. Protein sequence: CAIRTPEGGMNTEAFF.

The V gene is TRBV27, the J gene TRBJ2-5, with no clear D. Matching the DNA end better, TRBJ2-7 makes the J call doubtful. This CDR3 spans 11 amino acids. Germline CDR1 is MNHEY and CDR2 is SMNVEV (reference sequence). CDR3 in DNA: TGTGCCAGCAGTGACACCTACGAGCAGTACTTC. It codes for CASSDTYEQYF.

The V gene is TRBV11-2, the J gene TRBJ1-1, with unresolved D. Deletions cut 5 bases from V and 1 base from J, with 11 bases between. CDR1 is SGHAT, CDR2 FQNNGV, per germline. This CDR3 contains 14 residues. CDR3 residues: CASSRLEGNTEAFF. The CDR3 DNA follows: TGTGCCAGCAGCCGCCTGGAGGGGAACACTGAAGCTTTCTTT.

The chain joins TRBV18 to TRBJ2-3; 12 bases map to TRBD2. The V gene's germline CDR1 is KGHSH and CDR2 LQKENI. CDR3 length: 16 residues. V lost 2 bases, J lost 1 base, and 1 base stayed unmatched. The CDR3 DNA is TGTGCCAGCTCACCAAGACTAGCGGGGGGCACAGATACGCAGTATTTT. Its protein is CASSPRLAGGTDTQYF.